The 23 T cell receptor beta chains presented below share a single source sample, sequenced in a study of shared clonotypes between healthy human individuals. Sequencing was performed with immunoSEQ multiplex PCR; in TCRdb, only in-frame clones are kept and a portion is missing. Among approximately 480,000 clones listed, 75% to 80% were seen once. Input material: PBMCs. The receptors here all came from a woman aged 40 to 50 in good health. Some clones in this sample may be carry-over from other donors' samples.

This chain connects TRBV9 to TRBJ2-6, with TRBD1 matching 10 bases. The CDR3 sequence is 21 residues long. J was trimmed by 0 bases and V by 7 bases; bases with no gene match: 19. From germline, CDR1 is SGDLS and CDR2 YYNGEE. The CDR3 spells CASFPTPFFDRGLSGANVLTF. In DNA, the CDR3 is TGTGCCAGCTTCCCGACCCCCTTTTTTGACAGGGGGCTCTCTGGGGCCAACGTCCTGACTTTC.

The chain uses TRBV30 and TRBJ1-4, with 7 nucleotides matching TRBD1. Per the germline V gene, CDR1 is GTSNPN and CDR2 is SVGIG (reference sequence). V dropped 0 bases and J dropped 8; count of bases not matched to a gene: 9. The CDR3 has 15 residues. The CDR3 DNA reads TGTGCCTGGAGTGTAGGAGGGGGCGCGAGGGAAAAACTGTTTTTT. Its translation: CAWSVGGGAREKLFF.

The rearrangement links TRBV6-1 to TRBJ2-5; the D is unclear. TRBJ2-7 explains the end of the DNA better; the J call may be wrong. Germline values: CDR1 MNHNS, CDR2 SASEGT. This CDR3 region has 11 residues. The CDR3 sequence: CASAESYEQYF. The CDR3 bases are TGTGCCAGCGCAGAGTCCTACGAGCAGTACTTC.

V and J are TRBV28 and TRBJ2-7; 8 positions match TRBD2. V was pared by 8 bases and J by 4 bases, with 10 bases of the junction left unmatched. CDR3 length: 14 residues. Germline V gene lookup returns CDR1 MDHEN and CDR2 SYDVKM. In DNA form, the CDR3 reads TGTGCCAGCCGAACCGCGGGGGGCCGGTACGAGCAGTACTTC. Translated, it gives CASRTAGGRYEQYF.

This clone was seen only once. The chain carries TRBV7-8 and TRBJ2-5; 11 nucleotides agree with TRBD2. J lost 2 bases, V lost 6 bases, and 8 bases had no gene match. The germline CDR1 and CDR2 sequences are SGHVS and FQNEAQ. The CDR3 has 16 residues. For the CDR3, the DNA is TGTGCCAGCAGGAAACGACTAGCGGGATATCAAGAGACCCAGTACTTC. This encodes CASRKRLAGYQETQYF. Complete variable domain (other parts from reference TRBV7-8 and TRBJ2-5): GAGVSQSPRYKVAKRGQDVALRCDPISGHVSLFWYQQALGQGPEFLTYFQNEAQLDKSGLPSDRFFAERPEGSVSTLKIQRTQQEDSAVYLCASRKRLAGYQETQYFGPGTRLLVL.

As regards this clone: The likely explanation is a read error, given a far larger clone one base away. The sample holds other DNA sequences that translate to the same CDR3. This chain connects TRBV27 to TRBJ2-7; 8 bases fit TRBD2. Germline trimming cut 0 bases from V and 6 bases from J; bases unmatched to any gene: 7. The CDR3 extends over 15 amino acids. Per germline, CDR1 MNHEY and CDR2 SMNVEV (reference sequence). The CDR3 DNA reads as TGTGCCAGCAGTTTATCTGTGGCGGGAGGTGGCGAGCAGTACTTC. Its translation: CASSLSVAGGGEQYF.

The rearrangement joins TRBV6-1 to TRBJ2-5, with 12 nucleotides matching TRBD2. Germline V gives CDR1 MNHNS, CDR2 SASEGT. The CDR3 is 17 residues long. The ends lost 2 bases at V and 5 bases at J; junction bases unmatched: 9. The CDR3, as DNA: TGTGCCAGCAGTGAATTGACTAGCGGGAGAGGACGGGAGACCCAGTACTTC. Protein sequence: CASSELTSGRGRETQYF.

The chain uses TRBV27 and TRBJ2-1, with no clear D. V was shortened by 4 bases and J by 9 bases, with 13 bases between the two germline ends. Germline-derived CDR1 and CDR2 are MNHEY and SMNVEV (reference sequence). The CDR3 sequence is 13 residues long. The CDR3 nucleotides are TGTGCCAGCAGTTCGAACCCGGTCGGTGAGCAGTTCTTC. This codes for CASSSNPVGEQFF.

This clone has just a few counts. The chain employs TRBV28 and TRBJ1-3; D gene ambiguous. Germline V gene lookup returns CDR1 MDHEN and CDR2 SYDVKM. V was shortened by 0 bases and J by 0 bases, with 6 bases between the two germline ends. This CDR3 has 15 residues. CDR3 sequence: CASSLWANSGNTIYF. The DNA for the CDR3 is TGTGCCAGCAGTTTATGGGCCAACTCTGGAAACACCATATATTTT.

This chain connects TRBV6-6 to TRBJ1-2; the match to TRBD1 covers 7 bases. This CDR3 has 13 amino acids. The V gene's germline CDR1 is MNHNY and CDR2 SVGAGI (reference sequence). J lost 10 bases, V lost 0 bases, and 5 bases had no gene match. In DNA, the CDR3 is TGTGCCAGCAGTTACTCTGGACAGGCCTACTACACCTTC. Its protein is CASSYSGQAYYTF.

This chain connects TRBV19 to TRBJ1-1; D might be TRBD1 (6 bases). The CDR3 length is 16 residues. Looked up from germline, CDR1 is LNHDA and CDR2 is SQIVND (reference sequence). Trimming removed 5 bases from V and 1 base from J, with 17 bases in between. The CDR3 loop is CASSPGAPFGNTEAFF. Here the CDR3 DNA reads TGTGCCAGTAGTCCGGGGGCGCCGTTCGGGAACACTGAAGCTTTCTTT.

This sequence joins TRBV28 and TRBJ2-3; D is perhaps TRBD2 (5 bases). This CDR3 contains 17 residues. The germline V and J ends were trimmed by 4 bases and 1 base, with 18 bases remaining between them. Germline-derived CDR1 and CDR2 are MDHEN and SYDVKM. CDR3 in amino acids: CASSSSIEEVRTDTQYF. The DNA for the CDR3 is TGTGCCAGCAGTTCCTCCATAGAGGAGGTCCGCACAGATACGCAGTATTTT.

The V gene is TRBV2, the J gene TRBJ1-3; maybe TRBD1 (6 bases). Between the trimmed V and J ends, which lost 6 bases and 0 bases, there was a span of 12 bases. Germline CDR1 is SNHLY and CDR2 is FYNNEI. The CDR3 covers 15 residues. CDR3 bases: TGTGCCAGCAGGCCGACAGGCAACTCTGGAAACACCATATATTTT. Protein product: CASRPTGNSGNTIYF.

A word on this clone: This may stem from a read error, because a much larger clone lies one nucleotide away. The rearrangement joins TRBV7-3 to TRBJ2-3; no clear D gene. Per germline, CDR1 SGHTA and CDR2 FQGTGA. CDR3 size: 13 residues. CDR3 residues: CASSLTPGDAQYF. CDR3 bases: TGTGCCAGCAGCTTAACACCCGGAGATGCGCAGTATTTT.

The chain combines TRBV2 with TRBJ1-4; 8 bases are shared with TRBD1. This CDR3 is built from 15 residues. V lost 5 bases, J lost 3 bases, and 5 bases stayed unmatched. CDR1 is SNHLY and CDR2 is FYNNEI in the germline V gene. The CDR3 nucleotides are TGTGCCAGCAGTCCTAGGACAGGGTCTAATGAAAAACTGTTTTTT. Translation gives CASSPRTGSNEKLFF.

On this clone: With a much larger clone just one base away, this may be a read error. The CDR3 coding sequence is TGTGCCGGCAGCTTAGGGGCAAACTATGGCTACACCTTC. It codes for CAGSLGANYGYTF. This chain connects TRBV7-2 to TRBJ1-2; a weak D match, TRBD1 (5 bases). This CDR3 comprises 13 residues. Germline V gene lookup returns CDR1 SGHTA and CDR2 FQGNSA.

The chain has TRBV21-1 and TRBJ1-5. TRBV21-1 is noted as a pseudogene. The CDR3 extends over 19 amino acids. CDR3 sequence (DNA): TGTGCCAGCAGCAAAGGTGGGGCAGGGAAGAGGGTATGCAATCAGCCCCAGCATTTT. This sequence encodes CASSKGGAGKRVCNQPQHF.

Here the CDR3 reads CATSRGQATTNEKLFF. In nucleotides, the CDR3 is TGTGCCACCAGCAGAGGACAGGCTACAACTAATGAAAAACTGTTTTTT. V gene TRBV15 combines with J gene TRBJ1-4; D is possibly TRBD1 (6 bases). The CDR3 loop spans 16 amino acids. Looked up from germline, CDR1 is LNHNV and CDR2 is YYDKDF (reference sequence). V was shortened by 1 base and J by 0 bases, with 9 bases between the two germline ends. Drawing the rest from reference TRBV15 and TRBJ1-4, the complete variable domain is DAMVIQNPRYQVTQFGKPVTLSCSQTLNHNVMYWYQQKSSQAPKLLFHYYDKDFNNEADTPDNFQSRRPNTSFCFLDIRSPGLGDTAMYLCATSRGQATTNEKLFFGSGTQLSVL.

The rearrangement joins TRBV5-5 to TRBJ1-2; possible D gene TRBD1, 6 bases. With 4 bases removed from V and 5 bases from J, the gap between germline ends came to 18 bases. The CDR3 runs 15 residues. Germline CDR1 SGHKS, CDR2 YYEKEE (reference sequence). This chain's CDR3 is CASSLSGGEEYGYTF. DNA of the CDR3: TGTGCCAGCAGCCTTAGCGGGGGCGAAGAATATGGCTACACCTTC.

The chain carries TRBV5-1 and TRBJ2-7; D unresolved. This CDR3 has 15 amino acids. V lost 0 bases to trimming and J lost 2 bases, with 12 bases between them. CDR1 and CDR2 from the germline V gene are SGHRS and YFSETQ. In DNA, the CDR3 is TGCGCCAGCAGCTTGGTAGGGCCGCCTACCTACGAGCAGTACTTC. It translates to CASSLVGPPTYEQYF. The whole variable domain, remainder taken from reference TRBV5-1 and TRBJ2-7, is KAGVTQTPRYLIKTRGQQVTLSCSPISGHRSVSWYQQTPGQGLQFLFEYFSETQRNKGNFPGRFSGRQFSNSRSEMNVSTLELGDSALYLCASSLVGPPTYEQYFGPGTRLTVT.

The rearrangement joins TRBV5-1 to TRBJ2-3, with D unresolved. This CDR3 contains 16 residues. CDR1 is SGHRS, CDR2 YFSETQ, per germline. The ends were cut back, 0 bases at V and 7 bases at J, with 18 bases in the middle. The CDR3 nucleotides are TGCGCCAGCAGCTTGGGGCTACCCGAGAGTGGGCATACGCAGTATTTT. This encodes CASSLGLPESGHTQYF.

This clone was recorded a few times. This sequence joins TRBV15 and TRBJ2-7, with D possibly being TRBD2 (6 bases). The V and J ends lost 2 bases and 0 bases respectively, with 11 bases between them. The CDR3 is 15 residues long. Germline V gives CDR1 LNHNV, CDR2 YYDKDF (reference sequence). CDR3 sequence: CATSRRREGSYEQYF. The CDR3 DNA reads as TGTGCCACCAGCAGAAGGCGGGAAGGCTCCTACGAGCAGTACTTC.

The chain links TRBV7-2 to TRBJ2-1; TRBD2 matches 9 bases. There are 15 residues in the CDR3. The trim removed 4 bases at V and 1 base at J, leaving 2 bases unmatched. Looked up from germline, CDR1 is SGHTA and CDR2 is FQGNSA. DNA of the CDR3: TGTGCCAGCAGCTCTAGCGGGATGTCCTACAATGAGCAGTTCTTC. Residues: CASSSSGMSYNEQFF.